This entry describes one TCR beta chain. V was pared by 3 bases and J by 5 bases, with 8 bases between. Germline V gives CDR1 KGHSH, CDR2 LQKENI. CDR3 length: 13 residues. The data belong to a study of identifying expanded T cells in peripheral blood. Repertoires were generated with immunoSEQ multiplex PCR, while TCRdb's copy carries only in-frame clones and drops some. The sample lists some 90,000 clones, 70% to 90% occurring once. This sequence originates from a person aged 18 to 70 in good health. The sequenced material came from blood. The chain uses TRBV18 and TRBJ2-1, with D maybe TRBD2 (5 bases). This CDR3 is CASSPYGDNEQFF. DNA of the CDR3: TGTGCCAGCTCACCCTACGGGGACAATGAGCAGTTCTTC.